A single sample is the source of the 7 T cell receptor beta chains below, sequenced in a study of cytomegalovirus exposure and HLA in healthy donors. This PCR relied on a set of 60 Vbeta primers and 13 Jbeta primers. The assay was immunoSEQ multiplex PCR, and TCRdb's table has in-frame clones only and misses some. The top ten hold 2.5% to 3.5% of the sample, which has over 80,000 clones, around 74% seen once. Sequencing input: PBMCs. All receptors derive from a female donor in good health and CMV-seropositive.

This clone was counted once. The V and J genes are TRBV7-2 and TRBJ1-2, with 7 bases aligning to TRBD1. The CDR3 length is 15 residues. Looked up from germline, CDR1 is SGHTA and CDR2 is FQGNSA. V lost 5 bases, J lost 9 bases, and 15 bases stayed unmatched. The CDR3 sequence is CASSPRTGIRRSYTF. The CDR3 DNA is TGTGCCAGCAGCCCTCGGACAGGCATTAGGCGTAGCTACACCTTC.

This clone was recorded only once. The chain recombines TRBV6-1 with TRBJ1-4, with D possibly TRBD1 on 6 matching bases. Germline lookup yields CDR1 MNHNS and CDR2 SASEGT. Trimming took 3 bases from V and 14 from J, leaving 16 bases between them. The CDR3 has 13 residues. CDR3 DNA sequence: TGTGCCAGCAGTGAGGGGGGGCTCCGCCAGCTGTTTTTT. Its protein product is CASSEGGLRQLFF.

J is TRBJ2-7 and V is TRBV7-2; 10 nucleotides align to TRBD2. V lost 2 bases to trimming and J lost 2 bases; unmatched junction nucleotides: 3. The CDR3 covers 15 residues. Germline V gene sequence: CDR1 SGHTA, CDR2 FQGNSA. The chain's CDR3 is CASSLTAGGPYEQYF. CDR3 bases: TGTGCCAGCAGCTTAACAGCGGGGGGGCCCTACGAGCAGTACTTC.

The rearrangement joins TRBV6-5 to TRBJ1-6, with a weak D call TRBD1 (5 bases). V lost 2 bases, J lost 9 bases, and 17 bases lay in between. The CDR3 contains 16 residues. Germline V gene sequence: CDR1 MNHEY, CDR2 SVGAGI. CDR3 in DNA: TGTGCCAGCAGTTACGCAAGTGGGCAGGGAGGTTCACCCCTCCACTTT. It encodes CASSYASGQGGSPLHF.

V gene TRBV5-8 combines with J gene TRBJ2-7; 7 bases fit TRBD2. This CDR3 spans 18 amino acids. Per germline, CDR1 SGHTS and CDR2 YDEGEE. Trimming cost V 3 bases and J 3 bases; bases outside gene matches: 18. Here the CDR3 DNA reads TGTGCCAGCAGCTCGCTTAGCCTTTTGGAGGGAGGGGACTACGAGCAGTACTTC. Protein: CASSSLSLLEGGDYEQYF.

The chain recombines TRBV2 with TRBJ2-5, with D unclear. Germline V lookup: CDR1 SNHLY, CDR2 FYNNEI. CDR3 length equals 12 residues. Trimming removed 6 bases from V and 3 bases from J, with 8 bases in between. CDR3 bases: TGTGCCAGCAGGTCAGAAGAAGAGACCCAGTACTTC. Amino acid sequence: CASRSEEETQYF.

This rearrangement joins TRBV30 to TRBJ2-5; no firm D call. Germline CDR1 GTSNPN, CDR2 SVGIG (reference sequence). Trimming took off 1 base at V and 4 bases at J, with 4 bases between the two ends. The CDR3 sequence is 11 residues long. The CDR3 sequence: CAWSGRETQYF. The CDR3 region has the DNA TGTGCCTGGAGTGGTCGAGAGACCCAGTACTTC.